This T cell receptor (beta chain) was sequenced for a study of CD8 T cells in ankylosing spondylitis. Broader study findings: Characteristic of ankylosing spondylitis blood, it appeared, was a TCR beta motif comprising several highly homologous variants. Reports of some motif variants in reactive arthritis synovial fluid and blood predate this one.

This clonotype was counted at least ten times. The antigen remains undetermined. Quantitative molecular-barcoded 5'-RACE generated the TCR beta libraries. Using its own MiXCR run on the 5' RACE reads, TCRdb lists one record per CDR3 protein. The data show over 100,000 distinct CDR3 sequences, with over 9.5% seen just once and 3.5% to 5% held by the top ten. V shed 4 bases and J shed 2 bases, with 9 bases lying between them. The CDR3 has 14 residues. Looked up from germline, CDR1 is SGHTA and CDR2 is FQGNSA. The source is a female donor with ankylosing spondylitis or in good health (not recorded which). The sequenced sample consisted of blood, either unsorted or a sorted T cell fraction (not recorded which). V and J are TRBV7-2 and TRBJ1-3; D is perhaps TRBD1 (5 bases). The CDR3 sequence is CASSWGGAGNTIYF. The CDR3 DNA sequence: TGTGCCAGCAGCTGGGGGGGGGCTGGAAACACCATATATTTT.